This TCR beta chain was captured by sequencing in a study of radiation and T cells in renal cell carcinoma. CDR3 size: 12 residues. Germline-derived CDR1 and CDR2 are MNHEY and SVGAGI. Trimming took 7 bases from V and 4 from J, leaving 10 bases between them. Assay: immunoSEQ multiplex PCR; the TCRdb copy retains only in-frame clones and omits some. The data hold fewer than 150,000 clones, with around nine tenths observed a single time. Only one count was recorded for this clone. Time point given: blood 2 weeks post-SBRT. As to treatment: 15 Gy SBRT to primary tumor, nephrectomy 4 weeks later. The sample here was blood, taken from a patient whose treatment included radiotherapy and nephrectomy. This sequence originates from a woman in her seventies with renal cell carcinoma. The chain links TRBV6-5 to TRBJ1-1, with D maybe TRBD1 (6 bases). The CDR3 is CASTQGGTEAFF. CDR3 DNA sequence: TGTGCCAGCACCCAAGGGGGCACTGAAGCTTTCTTT.